A selection of T cell receptor beta chains follows, all from one sample in a study of T-cell memory formation after mild COVID-19. One entry per CDR3 protein, called by TCRdb with MiXCR from the 5' RACE reads. Of 500,000 to 650,000 distinct CDR3 sequences in the sample, about 20% were seen once. Sequencing used PBMCs or a T cell subset sorted from them (not recorded which). The receptor source for this set is an adult woman who had mild COVID-19 (a few samples of this study predate the infection). Cell type and time point are not known. The CDR3 runs from the conserved cysteine through the conserved F or W. The D gene is left open where the match is weak. Some rows mark clone size as missing; the rest say once, few, many or name a class of expanded clone.

d_call	clone_size	v_call	j_call	cdr3_aa	cdr3_nt
.	.	TRBV2	TRBJ2-1	CASSDLGQSTIGQFF	TGTGCCAGCAGTGATTTAGGACAGAGTACAATTGGGCAGTTCTTC
.	.	TRBV6-6	TRBJ1-1	CASGGLGAFF	TGTGCCAGCGGAGGACTTGGAGCTTTCTTT
.	.	TRBV20-1	TRBJ1-1	CSARQTVMNTEAFF	TGCAGTGCTAGACAGACAGTTATGAACACTGAAGCTTTCTTT
TRBD2	few	TRBV10-3	TRBJ2-1	CAIRGEGTNEQFF	TGTGCCATCAGGGGGGAGGGTACCAATGAGCAGTTCTTC
.	.	TRBV24-1	TRBJ2-2	CATSDSTTGVSTGELFF	TGTGCCACCAGTGATTCCACAACGGGGGTTAGCACCGGGGAGCTGTTTTTT
.	.	TRBV2	TRBJ2-7	CASSEGTAPYEQYF	TGTGCCAGCAGTGAAGGGACAGCCCCTTACGAGCAGTACTTC
.	few	TRBV7-9	TRBJ2-7	CASSHRPDEQYF	TGTGCCAGCAGCCATCGCCCTGACGAGCAGTACTTC
.	.	TRBV19	TRBJ2-7	CASSQLTAGTSSYEQYF	TGTGCCAGTAGCCAACTGACCGCCGGGACATCTAGCTACGAGCAGTACTTC
TRBD2	.	TRBV10-3	TRBJ2-3	CAISPSTSGSSDTQYF	TGTGCCATCAGCCCATCGACTAGCGGGAGCTCAGATACGCAGTATTTT
TRBD2	.	TRBV2	TRBJ2-5	CASSELAGGRGETQYF	TGTGCCAGCAGTGAACTAGCGGGGGGCCGGGGAGAGACCCAGTACTTC
.	.	TRBV3-1	TRBJ2-3	CASSPFSGYTQYF	TGTGCCAGCAGCCCCTTCTCTGGGTATACGCAGTATTTT
.	.	TRBV11-2	TRBJ1-6	CASSLGGRDSPLHF	TGTGCCAGCAGCTTAGGAGGCAGGGATTCACCCCTCCACTTT
.	.	TRBV4-3	TRBJ1-2	CASSQGGTYYGYTF	TGCGCCAGCAGCCAAGGCGGGACCTACTATGGCTACACCTTC
TRBD2	.	TRBV7-2	TRBJ2-7	CASSAGLADISYEQYF	TGTGCCAGCAGCGCGGGACTAGCGGATATTAGCTACGAGCAGTACTTC
.	many	TRBV7-9	TRBJ2-7	CASSGSYEQYF	TGTGCCAGCAGCGGTTCCTACGAGCAGTACTTC
.	few	TRBV2	TRBJ2-3	CASSEWRPLPTDTQYF	TGTGCCAGCAGTGAATGGCGGCCGCTTCCCACAGATACGCAGTATTTT
TRBD1	.	TRBV18	TRBJ1-1	CASSPAPQGASTEAFF	TGTGCCAGCTCACCAGCTCCCCAGGGGGCATCCACTGAAGCTTTCTTT
.	.	TRBV11-2	TRBJ1-5	CASSPLRATGHQPQHF	TGTGCCAGCAGTCCTTTGAGGGCGACGGGGCACCAGCCCCAGCATTTT
.	many	TRBV12-3/TRBV12-4	TRBJ1-1	CASSLLNTEAFF	TGTGCCAGCAGTTTGTTGAACACTGAAGCTTTCTTT
.	.	TRBV7-8	TRBJ1-6	CASRPDLGSPLHF	TGTGCCAGCAGACCAGACCTGGGATCACCCCTCCACTTT
TRBD2	.	TRBV24-1	TRBJ2-1	CATSDPAGGSYNEQFF	TGTGCCACCAGTGATCCCGCGGGAGGCTCCTACAATGAGCAGTTCTTC
TRBD1	.	TRBV27	TRBJ2-7	CASSLTGKQYF	TGTGCCAGCAGTTTGACAGGGAAGCAGTACTTC
.	.	TRBV24-1	TRBJ1-2	CATSEVGFRGYTF	TGTGCCACCAGTGAGGTTGGGTTTCGTGGCTACACCTTC
TRBD2	few	TRBV6-5	TRBJ2-1	CASSYGTSGRNEQFF	TGTGCCAGCAGTTACGGGACTAGCGGCCGCAATGAGCAGTTCTTC
.	few	TRBV11-2	TRBJ1-1	CASSFLSLATEAFF	TGTGCCAGCAGCTTCCTGAGTCTGGCCACTGAAGCTTTCTTT
.	.	TRBV12-3/TRBV12-4	TRBJ1-2	CASSETGANYGYTF	TGTGCCAGCAGTGAGACAGGAGCTAACTATGGCTACACCTTC
.	.	TRBV12-3/TRBV12-4	TRBJ1-5	CASKHRTDPYQPQHF	TGTGCCAGCAAGCACCGGACAGATCCGTATCAGCCCCAGCATTTT
.	few	TRBV12-3/TRBV12-4	TRBJ2-1	CASSSPRDGYNEQFF	TGTGCCAGCAGTTCCCCCAGGGACGGTTACAATGAGCAGTTCTTC
TRBD1	many	TRBV5-1	TRBJ1-5	CASSPGTGNNQPQHF	TGCGCCAGCAGCCCAGGGACAGGGAACAATCAGCCCCAGCATTTT
.	.	TRBV7-6	TRBJ2-1	CASSPRLQTYNEQFF	TGTGCCAGCAGCCCCCGACTCCAAACCTACAATGAGCAGTTCTTC
TRBD1	many	TRBV6-5	TRBJ1-1	CASSYWGQGVTEAFF	TGTGCCAGCAGTTACTGGGGACAGGGGGTCACTGAAGCTTTCTTT
.	.	TRBV6-1	TRBJ2-1	CASSERRSSYNEQFF	TGTGCCAGCAGTGAAAGGAGAAGCTCCTACAATGAGCAGTTCTTC
TRBD1	few	TRBV5-1	TRBJ2-1	CASSWTGAYNEQFF	TGCGCCAGCAGCTGGACAGGAGCCTACAATGAGCAGTTCTTC
.	.	TRBV20-1	TRBJ1-1	CSAKQMGVDTEAFF	TGCAGTGCTAAACAGATGGGGGTGGACACTGAAGCTTTCTTT
.	few	TRBV5-1	TRBJ1-6	CASSIAAGGVSPLHF	TGCGCCAGCAGCATCGCGGCGGGGGGTGTTTCACCCCTCCACTTT
.	once	TRBV4-3	TRBJ2-1	CASSQEDFDNEQFF	TGCGCCAGCAGCCAAGAGGACTTTGACAATGAGCAGTTCTTC